Listed below are T cell receptor beta chains from one sample, sequenced in a study of blood T cell repertoires in COVID-19. Sequencing was performed with immunoSEQ multiplex PCR; in TCRdb, only in-frame clones are kept and a portion is missing. In the table there are over 250,000 clones, around 89% of which are singletons. The sequencing sample was made of PBMCs or T cells enriched from blood (not recorded which). Every receptor here comes from a woman aged 18-29 years who had recovered from COVID-19. Both conserved end residues are part of each CDR3. The D gene is left open where the match is weak. Size is omitted from some rows. Given values are once, few, many or a class for expanded clones.

>-|-|TRBV4-1|TRBJ2-5
TGCGCCAGCAGCCAAGAGGGCAGATTCGAGACCCAGTACTTC
CASSQEGRFETQYF
>-|-|TRBV7-2|TRBJ2-5
TGTGCCAGCAGCTTATTTCGGAGTCTAGGAGGGCAAGAGACCCAGTACTTC
CASSLFRSLGGQETQYF
>once|-|TRBV19|TRBJ2-5
TGTGCCAGTAGTGAGACAAAAGAGACCCAGTACTTC
CASSETKETQYF
>-|-|TRBV10-3|TRBJ1-2
TGTGCCATCGGCGGGGGGGCAGGTGGCTACACCTTC
CAIGGGAGGYTF
>-|TRBD1|TRBV3-1/TRBV3-2|TRBJ1-4
TGTGCCAGCAGCGAGGACAGGGGGAATGAAAAACTGTTTTTT
CASSEDRGNEKLFF
>-|TRBD1|TRBV12-5|TRBJ1-1
TGTGCTAGTGGTAACTCAGGGGGCTCGGCTGAAGCTTTCTTT
CASGNSGGSAEAFF
>once|-|TRBV19|TRBJ1-2
TGTGCCAGTACGGCCTGGGCCGACTATGGCTACACCTTC
CASTAWADYGYTF
>-|TRBD2|TRBV15|TRBJ2-7
TGTGCCACCAGCAGAGACACGGGGGGCTCCTACGAGCAGTACTTC
CATSRDTGGSYEQYF
>-|-|TRBV6-5|TRBJ2-1
TGTGCCAGCAGTTACTCACCAGGGTCCAGCAATGAGCAGTTCTTC
CASSYSPGSSNEQFF
>-|TRBD2|TRBV5-1|TRBJ2-1
TGCGCCAGCAGCTTGGCGGTGAGCGGGGCCTACAATGAGCAGTTCTTC
CASSLAVSGAYNEQFF
>-|-|TRBV14|TRBJ2-2
TGTGCCAGCAGCCACAGGGGGAACACCGGGGAGCTGTTTTTT
CASSHRGNTGELFF
>-|-|TRBV27|TRBJ2-1
TGTGCCAGCAAGCGACCACGCGGGGAATACAATGAGCAGTTCTTC
CASKRPRGEYNEQFF
>-|-|TRBV2|TRBJ2-7
TGTGCCAGCAGCGTCGACACCTACGAGCAGTACTTC
CASSVDTYEQYF
>-|TRBD1|TRBV7-9|TRBJ1-3
TGTGCCAGCAGCTCCACCGAGGGGACAGACTCTGGAAACACCATATATTTT
CASSSTEGTDSGNTIYF
>-|-|TRBV5-1|TRBJ1-2
TGCGCCAGCAGCTACAGGAGAGACTCTTTTAACTATGGCTACACCTTC
CASSYRRDSFNYGYTF
>-|TRBD1|TRBV6-5|TRBJ1-2
TGTGCCAGCAGTTACTCGGAGGGACAGGACTATGGCTACACCTTC
CASSYSEGQDYGYTF
>few|TRBD1|TRBV19|TRBJ1-5
TGTGCCAGTAACAAACAGGGGAATGGCCAGCCCCAGCATTTT
CASNKQGNGQPQHF
>-|-|TRBV6-5|TRBJ2-5
TGTGCCAGCAGTTACGTTGGACAGACCCAAGAGACCCAGTACTTC
CASSYVGQTQETQYF
>-|-|TRBV5-1|TRBJ2-1
TGCGCCAGCAGCTTGGCTCAGGCCTCACAATACGAGCAGTTCTTC
CASSLAQASQYEQFF
>-|-|TRBV2|TRBJ1-1
TGTGCCAGCAGTGAAGTAAGGGGGGGAGTGAACACTGAAGCTTTCTTT
CASSEVRGGVNTEAFF
>-|TRBD2|TRBV27|TRBJ2-1
TGTGCCAGCAGATGGGAGGGGACTGCACCAATGAGGCAGTTCTTC
CASRWEGTAPMRQFF
>-|TRBD2|TRBV11-2|TRBJ2-1
TGTGCCAGCAGCCTAGGGACTAGCGGGGGAACGTTCTACAATGAGCAGTTCTTC
CASSLGTSGGTFYNEQFF
>few|-|TRBV6-5|TRBJ2-5
TGTGCCAGCAGTTCAGCCGACGGAGTAGAGACCCAGTACTTC
CASSSADGVETQYF
>-|TRBD1|TRBV28|TRBJ1-2
TGTGCCAGCAGTTTGGGGACAGGCTATGGCTACACCTTC
CASSLGTGYGYTF
>-|TRBD1|TRBV7-3|TRBJ2-1
TGTGCCAGCAGCCTGGACAGGAGCAATGAGCAGTTCTTC
CASSLDRSNEQFF